Below, 31 T cell receptor beta chains from the same sample are listed, as sequenced in a study of blood T cell repertoires in COVID-19. Sequencing was performed with immunoSEQ multiplex PCR; in TCRdb, only in-frame clones are kept and a portion is missing. Altogether roughly 40,000 clones are present, 79% being singletons, with the ten largest covering approximately 33%. Sequenced material: peripheral blood. The receptors derive from a woman aged 80 or older with acute or convalescent COVID-19.

The gene calls are TRBV9 and TRBJ1-1; 9 nucleotides align to TRBD1. Per germline, CDR1 SGDLS and CDR2 YYNGEE. The CDR3 has 14 amino acids. V lost 1 base and J lost 4; bases outside the gene matches: 2. The CDR3 DNA sequence: TGTGCCAGCAGCGTAAAGGGACAGGGCACTGAAGCTTTCTTT. Translation: CASSVKGQGTEAFF.

The chain recombines TRBV9 with TRBJ1-5; D is perhaps TRBD1 (5 bases). The CDR3 has 16 residues. The V end was cut by 0 bases, the J end by 6 bases, with 16 bases between. CDR1 is SGDLS, CDR2 YYNGEE, per germline. The CDR3 nucleotides read TGTGCCAGCAGCGTAGACGGGACGGGGGGGGGTCAGCCCCAGCATTTT. Protein: CASSVDGTGGGQPQHF.

The chain employs TRBV12-3 or TRBV12-4 and TRBJ1-1; 9 positions match TRBD1. This CDR3 is 12 amino acids long. Trimming at V came to 6 bases and at J to 8 bases, leaving 4 bases not matched to a gene. The CDR3 protein is CASRADRGEAFF. In DNA form, the CDR3 reads TGTGCCAGCAGGGCTGACAGGGGGGAAGCTTTCTTT.

This clone was recorded at least ten times. CDR3 bases: TGTGCCAGCAGTTACCCAGGGGGACATGGAGATACGCAGTATTTT. Amino acid sequence: CASSYPGGHGDTQYF. J is TRBJ2-3 and V is TRBV6-2 or TRBV6-3, with 7 positions matching TRBD1. This CDR3 has 15 residues. Per germline, CDR1 MNHEY and CDR2 SVGEGT. Trimming at V came to 2 bases and at J to 5 bases, leaving 7 bases not matched to a gene.

This clone was observed a single time. This chain links TRBV7-6 with TRBJ2-1, with 7 bases lining up with TRBD2. The germline V gene has CDR1 SGHVS and CDR2 FNYEAQ. Losses at the gene ends were 2 bases for V and 6 bases for J; bases not matched to a gene: 19. This CDR3 has 19 residues. CDR3: CASSLFEPGTTWPSNEQFF. The CDR3 DNA follows: TGTGCCAGCAGCTTATTCGAGCCTGGGACTACATGGCCTAGCAATGAGCAGTTCTTC. Drawing the rest from reference TRBV7-6 and TRBJ2-1, the complete variable domain is GAGVSQSPRYKVTKRGQDVALRCDPISGHVSLYWYRQALGQGPEFLTYFNYEAQQDKSGLPNDRFSAERPEGSISTLTIQRTEQRDSAMYRCASSLFEPGTTWPSNEQFFGPGTRLTVL.

The J gene is TRBJ2-3, the V gene TRBV24-1; D unresolved. V was pared by 1 base and J by 2 bases, with 18 bases between. Germline-derived CDR1 and CDR2 are KGHDR and SFDVKD. The CDR3 covers 18 residues. CDR3 amino acids: CATSDFVWALFSTDTQYF. CDR3 coding DNA: TGTGCCACCAGTGATTTTGTGTGGGCCCTTTTCTCCACAGATACGCAGTATTTT.

The genes are TRBV27 and TRBJ2-2; perhaps TRBD1 as D (5 bases). The V end was cut by 0 bases, the J end by 1 base, with 9 bases between. This CDR3 spans 16 amino acids. Germline V gene data show CDR1 as MNHEY and CDR2 as SMNVEV (reference sequence). This CDR3 is CASSLSSRVNTGELFF. The CDR3 DNA is TGTGCCAGCAGTTTATCGAGCAGGGTGAACACCGGGGAGCTGTTTTTT.

The chain joins TRBV3-1 (or the pseudogene TRBV3-2) to TRBJ1-2; D unresolved. Germline CDR1 reads LGHDT; CDR2 reads YNNKEL (reference sequence). This CDR3 spans 12 amino acids. V lost 3 bases, J lost 2 bases, and 4 bases lay in between. For the CDR3, the DNA is TGTGCCAGCAGCCACCAGAACTATGGCTACACCTTC. Translated: CASSHQNYGYTF.

This clone was seen once. This chain links TRBV18 with TRBJ1-2; no clear D gene. V gave up 6 bases and J gave up 7 bases, with 18 bases separating them. Germline values: CDR1 KGHSH, CDR2 LQKENI. The CDR3 has 14 amino acids. CDR3 sequence reads: CASSQTLLGGGYTF. The CDR3 DNA reads TGTGCCAGCTCTCAAACCTTACTGGGAGGTGGCTACACCTTC.

The chain uses TRBV30 and TRBJ2-7; TRBD2 aligns across 7 bases. Germline V gene data show CDR1 as GTSNPN and CDR2 as SVGIG (reference sequence). J was trimmed by 5 bases and V by 4 bases; bases with no gene match: 5. This CDR3 comprises 12 residues. The CDR3 region is CAWTQGGDEQYF. The CDR3 DNA is TGTGCCTGGACGCAGGGAGGGGACGAGCAGTACTTC.

CDR3: CASSPWTGGEQYF. In nucleotides, the CDR3 is TGCGCCAGCAGCCCATGGACAGGGGGCGAGCAGTACTTC. This sequence joins TRBV5-1 and TRBJ2-7; 10 bases align to TRBD1. Germline V lookup: CDR1 SGHRS, CDR2 YFSETQ. The length of the CDR3 is 13 residues. The trim removed 4 bases at V and 6 bases at J, leaving 4 bases unmatched.

The rearrangement links TRBV9 to TRBJ1-1; a possible D gene is TRBD1 (6 bases). Germline V gene data show CDR1 as SGDLS and CDR2 as YYNGEE. The CDR3 contains 15 residues. V shed 1 base and J shed 2 bases, with 12 bases lying between them. The DNA for the CDR3 is TGTGCCAGCAGCGTAATCGGGACACATAACACTGAAGCTTTCTTT. It is translated as CASSVIGTHNTEAFF.

The chain is built from TRBV9 and TRBJ2-5; D might be TRBD1 (6 bases). V lost 4 bases to trimming and J lost 4 bases, with 11 bases between them. Germline assignment: CDR1 SGDLS and CDR2 YYNGEE. CDR3 length: 13 amino acids. The CDR3 nucleotides read TGTGCCAGCAGCAGACAGGTTCGAGAGACCCAGTACTTC. Translation: CASSRQVRETQYF.

The rearrangement joins TRBV27 to TRBJ1-4; 8 bases are shared with TRBD1. Germline V CDR1 and CDR2: MNHEY, SMNVEV (reference sequence). The CDR3 is 16 residues long. V lost 0 bases and J lost 5; bases outside the gene matches: 5. The CDR3 sequence is CASSLSGDRPNEKLFF. As DNA, the CDR3 is TGTGCCAGCAGTTTATCGGGGGACAGGCCGAATGAAAAACTGTTTTTT.

This sequence joins TRBV7-2 and TRBJ1-2, with 10 bases identical to TRBD1. The V gene end was trimmed by 0 bases and the J gene end by 5 bases; junction bases not matched to a gene: 0. Germline assignment: CDR1 SGHTA and CDR2 FQGNSA. CDR3 length equals 14 residues. The CDR3 loop reads CASSLAGQGYGYTF. The CDR3 nucleotides read TGTGCCAGCAGCTTAGCGGGACAGGGGTATGGCTACACCTTC.

The rearrangement links TRBV29-1 to TRBJ2-1, with 13 bases identical to TRBD2. V was clipped by 7 bases and J by 7 bases; unmatched bases: 7. The germline V gene has CDR1 SQVTM and CDR2 ANQGSEA. The CDR3 length is 14 residues. Here the CDR3 reads CSALPGLAGNEQFF. CDR3 bases: TGCAGCGCCCTCCCGGGACTAGCGGGAAATGAGCAGTTCTTC.

V gene TRBV4-1 combines with J gene TRBJ2-7; 8 positions match TRBD2. CDR1 and CDR2 from the germline V gene are MGHRA and YSYEKL. This CDR3 spans 15 amino acids. J gave up 3 bases and V 4 bases, and 8 bases lay outside the gene matches. CDR3 coding DNA: TGCGCCAGCAGCCCGGGGGGGGGTCTTGGCTACGAGCAGTACTTC. It translates to CASSPGGGLGYEQYF.

V is TRBV7-6 and J is TRBJ2-3, with TRBD2 identical over 11 bases. CDR3 length: 17 amino acids. The V segment lost 5 bases and the J segment 4 bases; nucleotides outside the gene matches: 11. Looked up from germline, CDR1 is SGHVS and CDR2 is FNYEAQ. DNA of the CDR3: TGTGCCAGCAGCGCCATAAAACTAGCGGGAGCCCCAGATACGCAGTATTTT. The encoded protein is CASSAIKLAGAPDTQYF. Supplemented by reference TRBV7-6 and TRBJ2-3, the full variable domain reads GAGVSQSPRYKVTKRGQDVALRCDPISGHVSLYWYRQALGQGPEFLTYFNYEAQQDKSGLPNDRFSAERPEGSISTLTIQRTEQRDSAMYRCASSAIKLAGAPDTQYFGPGTRLTVL.

This chain uses TRBV10-3 with TRBJ2-1; 9 bases fit TRBD2. CDR1 is ENHRY and CDR2 is SYGVKD in the germline V gene. CDR3 length: 15 residues. J lost 0 bases, V lost 7 bases, and 4 bases had no gene match. The CDR3: CAIKTAGGSYNEQFF. Written as DNA, the CDR3 is TGTGCCATCAAGACAGCGGGAGGCTCCTACAATGAGCAGTTCTTC.

The rearrangement links TRBV10-3 to TRBJ2-3; 7 nucleotides align to TRBD2. The CDR3 totals 15 residues. The V gene end was trimmed by 6 bases and the J gene end by 5 bases; junction bases not matched to a gene: 11. CDR1 is ENHRY and CDR2 is SYGVKD in the germline V gene. CDR3 DNA sequence: TGTGCCATCAGCAGTCGGAGGGAGGGCGGAGATACGCAGTATTTT. Amino acids: CAISSRREGGDTQYF.

The rearrangement uses TRBV13 and TRBJ1-5, with D uncertain. CDR3 size: 12 residues. CDR1 is PRHDT, CDR2 FYEKMQ, per germline (reference sequence). Trimming cost V 5 bases and J 1 base, with 3 bases left between them. Written as DNA, the CDR3 is TGTGCCAGCAGCCCGAGCAATCAGCCCCAGCATTTT. Protein: CASSPSNQPQHF. Based on the CDR3 plus reference TRBV13 and TRBJ1-5, the full variable domain is AAGVIQSPRHLIKEKRETATLKCYPIPRHDTVYWYQQGPGQDPQFLISFYEKMQSDKGSIPDRFSAQQFSDYHSELNMSSLELGDSALYFCASSPSNQPQHFGDGTRLSIL.

This chain uses TRBV5-1 with TRBJ2-1; TRBD2 matches at 14 bases. This CDR3 spans 16 amino acids. Trimming removed 3 bases from V and 6 bases from J; junction bases left unmatched: 5. Germline lookup yields CDR1 SGHRS and CDR2 YFSETQ. CDR3 region: CASSSGLAGVLNEQFF. The CDR3 bases are TGCGCCAGCAGCTCGGGACTAGCGGGAGTTCTCAATGAGCAGTTCTTC.

The chain employs TRBV5-1 and TRBJ1-1; tentative D call: TRBD1 (6 bases). The CDR3 covers 16 residues. V dropped 0 bases and J dropped 6 bases, with 18 bases sitting between them. Germline values: CDR1 SGHRS, CDR2 YFSETQ. In DNA form, the CDR3 reads TGCGCCAGCAGCTTGGGTTTACAGGGAAGATTGGCTGAAGCTTTCTTT. It yields the protein CASSLGLQGRLAEAFF.

The chain recombines TRBV18 with TRBJ2-7; 11 positions agree with TRBD1. Germline assignment: CDR1 KGHSH and CDR2 LQKENI. The CDR3 contains 16 residues. Trimming cost V 6 bases and J 3 bases; bases outside gene matches: 10. The CDR3 nucleotides read TGTGCCAGCTCGGGACGCGGACAGGGGGCCGTCTACGAGCAGTACTTC. Its translation: CASSGRGQGAVYEQYF.

This clone was recorded only once. The chain couples TRBV2 to TRBJ2-5, with a tentative D call TRBD1 (6 bases). Trimming shortened V by 4 bases and J by 5 bases, and 17 bases separated the two germline ends. This CDR3 contains 15 residues. From germline, CDR1 is SNHLY and CDR2 FYNNEI. The chain's CDR3 is CASSGGHALGETQYF. The CDR3 nucleotides are TGTGCCAGCAGTGGGGGACACGCCTTGGGGGAGACCCAGTACTTC.

This clone was picked up a small number of times. This sequence joins TRBV4-1 and TRBJ2-3, with 10 bases matching TRBD2. Germline V gene data show CDR1 as MGHRA and CDR2 as YSYEKL. This CDR3 has 17 amino acids. V lost 1 base and J lost 3; bases outside the gene matches: 7. The CDR3 region has the DNA TGCGCCAGCAGCCAAGTTACTAGCGGGACTGTGACAGATACGCAGTATTTT. Protein product: CASSQVTSGTVTDTQYF.

The chain recombines TRBV2 with TRBJ2-3, with 8 bases that match TRBD2. CDR1 SNHLY and CDR2 FYNNEI come from the germline V gene. The CDR3 covers 17 residues. Trimming took 6 bases from V and 1 from J; bases not matched to a gene: 12. The CDR3 loop is CASRGGTSGRGTDTQYF. The CDR3 coding sequence is TGTGCCAGCAGGGGCGGGACTAGTGGCCGAGGCACAGATACGCAGTATTTT.

Remarks on this clone: Because the CDR3 is missing its conserved closing phenylalanine or tryptophan, this is likely a read error. Because the CDR3's place on the DNA is in doubt, the DNA is left out and the CDR3 is given as listed by TCRdb. The chain carries TRBV3-1 (or the pseudogene TRBV3-2) and TRBJ1-1; TRBD1 reflects the table's D call only, with no check against the DNA. Looked up from germline, CDR1 is LGHDT and CDR2 is YNNKEL (reference sequence). The length of the CDR3 is 12 amino acids, counting both ends. The CDR3 is CASSPLDRPGNV.

The chain links TRBV18 to TRBJ2-7; 10 bases match TRBD2. From germline, CDR1 is KGHSH and CDR2 LQKENI. The CDR3 is 18 residues long. The trim removed 3 bases at V and 2 bases at J, leaving 13 bases unmatched. The CDR3 here is CASSPLSLAGVPPYEQYF. As DNA, the CDR3 is TGTGCCAGCTCACCCTTAAGCCTAGCGGGAGTCCCCCCCTACGAGCAGTACTTC.

The chain joins TRBV27 to TRBJ1-3, with D uncertain. V shed 5 bases and J shed 0 bases, with 5 bases lying between them. The CDR3 has 13 amino acids. From germline, CDR1 is MNHEY and CDR2 SMNVEV (reference sequence). The CDR3 sequence: CASSESSGNTIYF. The CDR3 DNA follows: TGTGCCAGCAGTGAGAGCTCTGGAAACACCATATATTTT.

The chain has TRBV28 and TRBJ2-3; D possibly corresponds to TRBD2 (5 bases). V lost 8 bases, J lost 1 base, and 10 bases lay in between. Germline V CDR1 and CDR2: MDHEN, SYDVKM. This CDR3 region has 13 residues. The CDR3 reads CASVNGGTDTQYF. As DNA, the CDR3 is TGTGCCAGCGTAAACGGGGGCACAGATACGCAGTATTTT.